Detailed here is one T cell receptor beta chain. The target antigen is unknown. From the 5' RACE reads, TCRdb called clonotypes with MiXCR, one entry per CDR3 protein. Of tens of thousands of distinct CDR3 sequences in the sample, approximately 17% were seen once. Purified naive CD4+ T cells were depleted of CD25+ Tregs. General study points: Tumor memory CD4+ T cell TCR gene usage clustered with blood and lymph node memory CD4+ cells and lymph node naive CD4+ cells. Tumor Treg TCRs overlapped most with tumor naive CD4+ cells.

The sequence was obtained from a female donor with breast cancer. The material sequenced was naive CD4+ T cells sorted from a lymph node. Subset described: naive CD4+ T cells, CD4+CD45RA+CD25-.

The CDR3 protein is CSATQGAGGYTF. CDR3 sequence (DNA): TGCAGCGCCACGCAGGGGGCCGGTGGCTACACCTTC. The rearrangement uses TRBV29-1 and TRBJ1-2; 8 bases align to TRBD1. Trimming removed 7 bases from V and 7 bases from J; junction bases left unmatched: 8. The CDR3 is 12 residues long. Per germline, CDR1 SQVTM and CDR2 ANQGSEA.